This TCR beta chain was observed in a study of control samples from healthy donors and cancer patients. The assay was immunoSEQ multiplex PCR, and TCRdb's table has in-frame clones only and misses some. The table records approximately 69,000 clones, about nine tenths of them present only once. Trimming stripped 0 bases from V and 8 bases from J, with 8 bases between. This CDR3 contains 13 residues. The rearrangement links TRBV23-1 to TRBJ2-1; no firm D call. TRBV23-1 belongs to the ORF category, with a function that is uncertain. This TCR derives from a man aged 55-75 years with colorectal cancer. Sequenced input: PBMCs. DNA of the CDR3: TGCGCCAGCAGTCAATCACACCTACATGAGCAGTTCTTC. Translating gives CASSQSHLHEQFF.